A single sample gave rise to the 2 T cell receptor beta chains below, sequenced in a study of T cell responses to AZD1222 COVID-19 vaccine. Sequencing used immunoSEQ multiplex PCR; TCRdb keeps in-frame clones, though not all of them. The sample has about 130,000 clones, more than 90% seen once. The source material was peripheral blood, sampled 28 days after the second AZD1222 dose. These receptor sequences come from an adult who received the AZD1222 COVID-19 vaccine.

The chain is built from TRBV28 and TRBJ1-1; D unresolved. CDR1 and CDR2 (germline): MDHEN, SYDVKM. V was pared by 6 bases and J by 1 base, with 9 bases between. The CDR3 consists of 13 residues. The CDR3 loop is CASSTRRNTEAFF. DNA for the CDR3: TGTGCCAGCAGCACCAGGAGGAACACTGAAGCTTTCTTT.

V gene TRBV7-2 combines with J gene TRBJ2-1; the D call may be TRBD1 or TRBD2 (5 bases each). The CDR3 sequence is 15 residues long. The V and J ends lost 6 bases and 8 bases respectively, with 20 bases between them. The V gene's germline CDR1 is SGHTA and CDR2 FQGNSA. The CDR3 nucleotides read TGTGCCAGCAGGAGGGGCGGGTCCCGGGGCGATGAGCAGTTCTTC. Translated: CASRRGGSRGDEQFF.